These 24 T cell receptor beta chains share one sample of origin, sequenced in a study of CD8 T cells in ankylosing spondylitis. Overall study results and limits: The study identified a TCR beta motif of under ten highly homologous variants that appeared characteristic of ankylosing spondylitis blood.

The antigens for these receptors are not known. TCRdb redid the calling of the 5' RACE reads with MiXCR, one entry per CDR3 protein. The top ten hold around a fifth of the sample, which has roughly 700,000 distinct CDR3 sequences, roughly 20% seen once. The sample taken for sequencing was blood, either unsorted or a sorted T cell fraction (not recorded which). The receptors were sampled from a male donor with ankylosing spondylitis.

This clonotype was observed a handful of times. The V and J genes are TRBV5-6 and TRBJ2-3, with D uncertain. CDR1 is SGHDT, CDR2 YYEEEE, per germline. The CDR3 contains 13 residues. Trimming pared 0 bases from V and 5 bases from J, leaving 7 bases between. CDR3 loop: CASSLGQEDTQYF. The DNA of the CDR3 is TGTGCCAGCAGCTTGGGCCAAGAAGATACGCAGTATTTT.

This clonotype was seen more than once but under ten times. This sequence joins TRBV5-1 and TRBJ2-5; possible D gene TRBD2, 5 bases. Trimming cost V 4 bases and J 5 bases, with 12 bases left between them. The V gene's germline CDR1 is SGHRS and CDR2 YFSETQ. The CDR3 consists of 13 residues. The CDR3 coding sequence is TGCGCCAGCAGCACGACTCGAGGGGAGACCCAGTACTTC. The encoded protein is CASSTTRGETQYF.

The chain carries TRBV6-2 or TRBV6-3 and TRBJ1-2; D possibly corresponds to TRBD1 (5 bases). This CDR3 spans 16 amino acids. Trimming pared 4 bases from V and 0 bases from J, leaving 15 bases between. From germline, CDR1 is MNHEY and CDR2 SVGEGT. CDR3: CASSSGDLPPNYGYTF. Written as DNA, the CDR3 is TGTGCCAGCAGTTCGGGGGACCTACCACCTAACTATGGCTACACCTTC.

The chain is built from TRBV10-3 and TRBJ1-1; D gene unclear. Germline CDR1 reads ENHRY; CDR2 reads SYGVKD. V lost 5 bases to trimming and J lost 2 bases, with 15 bases between them. The CDR3 length is 15 residues. CDR3 region: CAISRERVSNTEAFF. DNA of the CDR3: TGTGCCATCAGTCGCGAAAGAGTTTCAAACACTGAAGCTTTCTTT.

The J gene is TRBJ1-5, the V gene TRBV5-5; 7 bases line up with TRBD1. CDR1 and CDR2 from the germline V gene are SGHKS and YYEKEE (reference sequence). The V and J ends lost 4 bases and 5 bases, in that order; junction bases with no gene match: 9. There are 15 residues in the CDR3. The CDR3 protein is CASSPSTGWDQPQHF. CDR3 nucleotides: TGTGCCAGCAGCCCCTCGACAGGGTGGGATCAGCCCCAGCATTTT. Combining the CDR3 with reference TRBV5-5 and TRBJ1-5 gives the whole variable domain DAGVTQSPTHLIKTRGQQVTLRCSPISGHKSVSWYQQVLGQGPQFIFQYYEKEERGRGNFPDRFSARQFPNYSSELNVNALLLGDSALYLCASSPSTGWDQPQHFGDGTRLSIL.

The chain couples TRBV27 to TRBJ2-7; D unclear. Germline values: CDR1 MNHEY, CDR2 SMNVEV (reference sequence). V was pared by 1 base and J by 5 bases, with 18 bases between. The CDR3 has 16 residues. CDR3 DNA sequence: TGTGCCAGCAGTTTATTTTCACCGATCCTGCCCCACGAGCAGTACTTC. Protein sequence: CASSLFSPILPHEQYF.

The rearrangement links TRBV2 to TRBJ1-5, with D possibly matching TRBD1 (5 bases). The CDR3 extends over 13 amino acids. Per germline, CDR1 SNHLY and CDR2 FYNNEI. The ends were cut back, 8 bases at V and 5 bases at J, with 13 bases in the middle. Written as DNA, the CDR3 is TGTGCCAGCTCTCGGACAACAGATCAGCCCCAGCATTTT. Amino acids: CASSRTTDQPQHF.

This clonotype showed up many times. The chain has TRBV18 and TRBJ2-2; D is unresolved. The CDR3 consists of 15 residues. Germline CDR1 is KGHSH and CDR2 is LQKENI. The ends were cut back, 5 bases at V and 0 bases at J, with 10 bases in the middle. The CDR3 bases are TGTGCCAGCTCAAGGCACAAGTCGAACACCGGGGAGCTGTTTTTT. Its protein product is CASSRHKSNTGELFF.

The chain couples TRBV20-1 to TRBJ1-2; the D is unclear. In germline, CDR1 is DFQATT, CDR2 SNEGSKA (reference sequence). This CDR3 has 9 amino acids. Deletions cut 6 bases from V and 7 bases from J, with 6 bases between. The CDR3 coding sequence is TGCAGTGCACGGGGTGGCTACACCTTC. It yields the protein CSARGGYTF.

A few counts support this clonotype. V is TRBV27 and J is TRBJ2-2; D is tentatively TRBD1 or TRBD2 (6 bases each). The CDR3 length is 12 residues. Germline CDR1 MNHEY, CDR2 SMNVEV (reference sequence). V was pared by 8 bases and J by 5 bases, with 9 bases between. This chain's CDR3 is CASRGGTGELFF. CDR3 nucleotides: TGTGCCAGCCGAGGGGGGACCGGGGAGCTGTTTTTT.

The J gene is TRBJ1-2, the V gene TRBV30; no firm D call. Germline V CDR1 and CDR2: GTSNPN, SVGIG (reference sequence). V was clipped by 0 bases and J by 2 bases, with 10 bases between them. The length of the CDR3 is 14 residues. CDR3: CAWSVGIGNYGYTF. CDR3 sequence (DNA): TGTGCCTGGAGTGTAGGGATAGGGAACTATGGCTACACCTTC.

This clonotype occurred many times. The rearrangement uses TRBV2 and TRBJ1-4; 9 bases fit TRBD1. The CDR3 length is 14 residues. CDR1 is SNHLY and CDR2 is FYNNEI in the germline V gene. V lost 7 bases to trimming and J lost 8 bases; unmatched junction nucleotides: 8. The DNA for the CDR3 is TGTGCCAGCACCCGGGGACAGGGAGGGGAAAAACTGTTTTTT. Translation: CASTRGQGGEKLFF.

The gene calls are TRBV5-8 and TRBJ1-3; D gene unclear. The germline CDR1 and CDR2 sequences are SGHTS and YDEGEE. CDR3 length equals 16 residues. Trimming left V 4 bases short and J 0 bases short, with 14 bases between. The CDR3 protein is CASSLPPDISGNTIYF. The CDR3 nucleotides are TGTGCCAGCAGCCTCCCTCCAGATATCTCTGGAAACACCATATATTTT.

This clonotype was seen only a few times. The chain links TRBV7-3 to TRBJ1-6, with a weak D call TRBD1 (5 bases). Germline-derived CDR1 and CDR2 are SGHTA and FQGTGA. V was shortened by 6 bases and J by 8 bases, with 17 bases between the two germline ends. This CDR3 region has 15 residues. In DNA form, the CDR3 reads TGTGCCAGCAGTCCCCGCGGGCCGGGGGATTCACCCCTCCACTTT. It specifies CASSPRGPGDSPLHF. The full variable domain, in which reference TRBV7-3 and TRBJ1-6 provide the parts outside the CDR3, is GAGVSQTPSNKVTEKGKYVELRCDPISGHTALYWYRQSLGQGPEFLIYFQGTGAADDSGLPNDRFFAVRPEGSVSTLKIQRTERGDSAVYLCASSPRGPGDSPLHFGNGTRLTVT.

The chain links TRBV30 to TRBJ2-5; 10 nucleotides align to TRBD1. The CDR3 consists of 14 residues. V lost 4 bases, J lost 2 bases, and 4 bases stayed unmatched. Germline V gene data show CDR1 as GTSNPN and CDR2 as SVGIG (reference sequence). In nucleotides, the CDR3 is TGTGCCTGGAATGGACAGGGGGGACAAGAGACCCAGTACTTC. Translated, it gives CAWNGQGGQETQYF.

In its sample, this clonotype was seen a few times. This chain connects TRBV7-2 to TRBJ2-4, with D unresolved. This CDR3 contains 14 residues. V lost 5 bases and J 0 bases, leaving 8 bases between the germline ends. Germline CDR1 is SGHTA and CDR2 is FQGNSA. This chain's CDR3 is CASSPLLAKNIQYF. The DNA for the CDR3 is TGTGCCAGCAGCCCCTTACTAGCCAAAAACATTCAGTACTTC.

The table lists this clonotype with a few counts. The genes are TRBV28 and TRBJ2-1, with D perhaps matching TRBD2 (6 bases). The germline gives CDR1 MDHEN, CDR2 SYDVKM. The CDR3 consists of 14 residues. The V end was cut by 4 bases, the J end by 7 bases, with 14 bases between. CDR3 DNA sequence: TGTGCCAGCAGTTCCATGGGGGAGGTGAATGAGCAGTTCTTC. Protein product: CASSSMGEVNEQFF.

V and J are TRBV7-2 and TRBJ2-7; D gene ambiguous. The CDR3 sequence is 13 residues long. Per the germline V gene, CDR1 is SGHTA and CDR2 is FQGNSA. Trimming removed 2 bases from V and 3 bases from J, with 8 bases in between. The chain's CDR3 is CASSLTRVYEQYF. The CDR3 DNA reads as TGTGCCAGCAGCTTAACAAGGGTCTACGAGCAGTACTTC.

V is TRBV20-1 and J is TRBJ2-5; TRBD1 matches 10 bases. V shed 6 bases and J 6 bases; nucleotides not matched to a gene: 10. The germline V gene has CDR1 DFQATT and CDR2 SNEGSKA (reference sequence). This CDR3 comprises 14 residues. For the CDR3, the DNA is TGCAGTGCCCCCCAAACGACAGGGGGCAAGACCCAGTACTTC. Its protein is CSAPQTTGGKTQYF.

The CDR3 DNA reads as TGTGCCAGCAGCCAAGGGATGGAGGGGTACACTGAAGCTTTCTTT. Amino acid sequence: CASSQGMEGYTEAFF. The J gene is TRBJ1-1, the V gene TRBV3-1; the D gene is possibly TRBD1 (5 bases). Germline V CDR1 and CDR2: LGHDT, YNNKEL (reference sequence). This CDR3 contains 15 residues. The ends were cut back, 1 base at V and 3 bases at J, with 12 bases in the middle.

In this sample, this clonotype turned up a few times. This chain connects TRBV6-1 to TRBJ1-2, with 7 bases that match TRBD1. Germline V gene sequence: CDR1 MNHNS, CDR2 SASEGT. Trimming removed 11 bases from V and 2 bases from J; junction bases left unmatched: 5. The CDR3 consists of 12 residues. CDR3 in DNA: TGTGCCGGACAGGAGGGCAACTATGGCTACACCTTC. Protein: CAGQEGNYGYTF.

In its sample, this clonotype was seen a few times. The genes are TRBV18 and TRBJ1-3, with D maybe TRBD1 (5 bases). The CDR3 spans 15 residues. The V gene lost 1 base and the J gene lost 0 bases, with 7 bases spanning the gap. Per the germline V gene, CDR1 is KGHSH and CDR2 is LQKENI. CDR3 residues: CASSPRGLSGNTIYF. Written as DNA, the CDR3 is TGTGCCAGCTCACCACGGGGCCTCTCTGGAAACACCATATATTTT.

The gene calls are TRBV12-3 or TRBV12-4 and TRBJ1-5, with 8 positions matching TRBD1. The CDR3 is 15 amino acids. Trimming cost V 7 bases and J 2 bases; bases outside gene matches: 7. CDR3 nucleotide sequence: TGTGCCAGCAACTTGGGACAGGTTCGCAATCAGCCCCAGCATTTT. It encodes CASNLGQVRNQPQHF.

The V and J genes are TRBV4-1 and TRBJ2-7; possibly TRBD1 for D (6 bases). CDR3 length: 16 amino acids. Germline V CDR1 and CDR2: MGHRA, YSYEKL. The V end lost 0 bases, the J end lost 2 bases, and 14 bases lay between the germline ends. CDR3 sequence reads: CASSQEWAGVTYEQYF. CDR3 DNA sequence: TGCGCCAGCAGCCAAGAGTGGGCAGGGGTAACCTACGAGCAGTACTTC.